This T cell receptor (beta chain) is from a study of early T cells in non-severe SARS-CoV-2 infection. Study in general: Chains were not paired, and sequencing was done on bulk RNA from unsorted whole blood. General study points: Sequences matched to VDJdb favored anti-spike CD8 responses, while private and CD4 specificities were missed.

Each single cDNA molecule received a unique molecular identifier. TCRdb fed the 5' RACE reads into MiXCR, producing one record per CDR3 protein. The table lists 100,000 to 150,000 distinct CDR3 sequences, about 15% of them singletons, with 20% to 25% in the top ten. The ends were cut back, 5 bases at V and 7 bases at J, with 8 bases in the middle. This CDR3 is 11 amino acids long. Note on this clonotype: Its matching antigen is unknown.

The chain links TRBV12-3 or TRBV12-4 to TRBJ2-5, with D possibly TRBD2 on 5 matching bases. The TCR sequence derives from an adult who was a healthcare worker with PCR-confirmed SARS-CoV-2 infection or an uninfected control (not recorded which). The specimen sequenced was whole blood. Here the CDR3 reads CASSARGTQYF. Here the CDR3 DNA reads TGTGCCAGCAGTGCCCGGGGGACCCAGTACTTC.